This T cell receptor beta chain is drawn from a study of control samples from healthy donors and cancer patients. The table came from immunoSEQ multiplex PCR; TCRdb's copy has only in-frame clones and leaves some out. The table includes some 65,000 clones, 84% detected once. CDR1 and CDR2 from the germline V gene are LNHDA and SQIVND (reference sequence). Trimming at V came to 6 bases and at J to 0 bases, leaving 6 bases not matched to a gene. The CDR3 contains 15 residues. This clone was counted a single time. The chain is built from TRBV19 and TRBJ2-7; the match to TRBD1 covers 9 bases. The specimen sequenced was PBMCs. This sequence was found in a woman aged 45-65 years with lung cancer. This CDR3 is CASSRDRGISYEQYF. Here the CDR3 DNA reads TGTGCCAGTAGCCGCGACAGGGGGATCTCCTACGAGCAGTACTTC.